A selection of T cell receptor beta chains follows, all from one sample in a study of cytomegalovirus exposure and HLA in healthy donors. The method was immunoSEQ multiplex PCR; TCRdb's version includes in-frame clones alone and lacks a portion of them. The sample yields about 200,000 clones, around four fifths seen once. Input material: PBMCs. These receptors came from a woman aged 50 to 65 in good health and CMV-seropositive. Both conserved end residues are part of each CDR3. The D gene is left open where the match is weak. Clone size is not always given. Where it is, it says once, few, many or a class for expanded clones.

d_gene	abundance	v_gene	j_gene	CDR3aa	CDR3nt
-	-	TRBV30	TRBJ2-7	CAWTSTRGHEQYF	TGTGCCTGGACGTCTACTAGAGGCCACGAGCAGTACTTC
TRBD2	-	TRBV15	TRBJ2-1	CATSRDRGGSWDEQFF	TGTGCCACCAGCAGAGACCGGGGCGGGAGTTGGGATGAGCAGTTCTTC
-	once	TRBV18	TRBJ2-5	CASSPGLGETQYF	TGTGCCAGCTCACCAGGACTGGGAGAGACCCAGTACTTC
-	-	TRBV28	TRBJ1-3	CASSPGTAGNTIYF	TGTGCCAGCAGTCCCGGGACTGCTGGAAACACCATATATTTT
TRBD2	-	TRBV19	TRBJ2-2	CASSIGTSGGAITGELFF	TGTGCCAGTAGTATAGGGACTAGCGGGGGGGCCATCACCGGGGAGCTGTTTTTT
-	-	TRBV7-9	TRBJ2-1	CASSSTSYNEQFF	TGTGCCAGCAGCTCGACTAGCTACAATGAGCAGTTCTTC
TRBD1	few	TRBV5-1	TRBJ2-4	CASSSGTVKSSQYF	TGCGCCAGCAGCTCCGGGACAGTCAAGTCCAGTCAGTACTTC
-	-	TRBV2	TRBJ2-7	CASSPRSVSYEQYF	TGTGCCAGCAGCCCGAGATCCGTCTCCTACGAGCAGTACTTC
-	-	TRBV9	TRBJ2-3	CASSSSADTQYF	TGTGCCAGCAGCTCCAGCGCGGATACGCAGTATTTT
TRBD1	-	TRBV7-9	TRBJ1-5	CASRQGEQPQHF	TGTGCCAGCAGACAGGGGGAACAGCCCCAGCATTTT
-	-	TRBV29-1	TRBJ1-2	CSVDDTRLYGYTF	TGCAGCGTTGATGACACGCGCCTCTATGGCTACACCTTC
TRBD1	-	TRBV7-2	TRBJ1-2	CASSWDSNYGYTF	TGTGCCAGCAGCTGGGACAGTAACTATGGCTACACCTTC
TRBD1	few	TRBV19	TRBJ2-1	CASNPGQGAGEQFF	TGTGCCAGTAACCCGGGACAGGGGGCGGGTGAGCAGTTCTTC
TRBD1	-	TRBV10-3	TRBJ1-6	CAISKRQGLSNNSPLHF	TGTGCCATCAGTAAACGACAGGGACTGAGTAATAATTCACCCCTCCACTTT
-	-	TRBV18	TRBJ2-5	CASSPRDTASQYF	TGTGCCAGCTCACCTCGGGACACGGCTTCCCAGTACTTC
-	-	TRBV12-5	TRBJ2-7	CASGATGTYEQYF	TGTGCTAGTGGGGCAACAGGGACCTACGAGCAGTACTTC
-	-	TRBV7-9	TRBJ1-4	CSSSPPGIRIEKLFF	TGTTCCAGCAGCCCCCCAGGCATAAGGATTGAAAAACTGTTTTTT
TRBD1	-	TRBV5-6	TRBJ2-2	CASTLIRDSVRNTGELFF	TGTGCCAGCACCCTAATCCGGGACAGCGTCCGGAACACCGGGGAGCTGTTTTTT
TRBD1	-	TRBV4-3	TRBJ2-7	CASSQERQGVSYEQYF	TGCGCCAGCAGCCAAGAGAGACAGGGTGTCTCCTACGAGCAGTACTTC
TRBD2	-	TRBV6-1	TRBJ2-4	CASRDGLAGGNSQYF	TGTGCCAGCAGGGACGGACTAGCGGGAGGGAACAGTCAGTACTTC
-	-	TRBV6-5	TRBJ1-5	CASSYGRGEQGQPQHF	TGTGCCAGCAGTTACGGGCGGGGAGAACAAGGGCAGCCCCAGCATTTT
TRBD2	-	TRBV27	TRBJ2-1	CASGLAGMNEQFF	TGTGCCAGCGGACTAGCGGGAATGAATGAGCAGTTCTTC
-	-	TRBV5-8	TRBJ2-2	CASSLGQTNTGELFF	TGTGCCAGCAGCTTGGGGCAGACTAACACCGGGGAGCTGTTTTTT
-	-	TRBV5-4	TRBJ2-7	CASSTDFSYEQYF	TGTGCCAGCAGCACTGACTTTTCCTACGAGCAGTACTTC
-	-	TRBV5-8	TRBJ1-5	CATQRRSGNSNQPQHF	TGTGCCACTCAACGGAGGAGTGGTAATAGCAATCAGCCCCAGCATTTT
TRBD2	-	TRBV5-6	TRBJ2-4	CASSLGAGANIQYF	TGTGCCAGCAGCTTAGGAGCGGGAGCGAACATTCAGTACTTC
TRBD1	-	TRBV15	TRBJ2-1	CATSRDRDSSYNEQFF	TGTGCCACCAGCAGAGATCGGGACAGCTCCTACAATGAGCAGTTCTTC
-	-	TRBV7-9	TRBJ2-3	CSSSLIRSTDTQYF	TGTTCCAGCAGCTTAATCCGGAGCACAGATACGCAGTATTTT
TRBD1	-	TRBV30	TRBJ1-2	CAWSVTTGADGYTF	TGTGCCTGGAGTGTAACTACAGGGGCGGATGGCTACACCTTC
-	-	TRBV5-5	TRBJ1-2	CASTWGGANYGYTF	TGTGCCAGCACCTGGGGGGGGGCAAACTATGGCTACACCTTC
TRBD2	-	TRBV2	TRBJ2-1	CASSEGLAGVGQFF	TGTGCCAGCAGTGAAGGTCTAGCGGGAGTGGGGCAGTTCTTC
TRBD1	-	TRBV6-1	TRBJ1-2	CASSEVKGGGYTF	TGTGCCAGCAGTGAAGTAAAAGGGGGCGGCTACACCTTC
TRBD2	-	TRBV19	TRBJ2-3	CASSIGLAGADTQYF	TGTGCCAGTAGTATCGGACTAGCGGGAGCAGATACGCAGTATTTT
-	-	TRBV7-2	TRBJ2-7	CASSPRQGGYEQYF	TGTGCCAGCAGCCCCCGGCAGGGAGGCTACGAGCAGTACTTC
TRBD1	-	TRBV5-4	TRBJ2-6	CASSLRDRTDSGANVLTF	TGTGCCAGCAGCTTGAGGGACAGGACGGATTCTGGGGCCAACGTCCTGACTTTC
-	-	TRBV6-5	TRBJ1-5	CASSYSSNQPQHF	TGTGCCAGCAGTTACTCGAGTAATCAGCCCCAGCATTTT
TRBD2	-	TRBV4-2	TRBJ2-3	CASSQGAGLSTDTQYF	TGTGCCAGCAGCCAAGGAGCGGGACTTAGCACAGATACGCAGTATTTT
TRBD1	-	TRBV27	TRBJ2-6	CASSPPTGTLSGANVLTF	TGTGCCAGCAGTCCGCCGACAGGGACCCTCTCTGGGGCCAACGTCCTGACTTTC
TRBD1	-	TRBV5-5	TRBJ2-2	CASSLLDRGNTGELFF	TGTGCCAGCAGCTTGTTGGACAGGGGTAACACCGGGGAGCTGTTTTTT
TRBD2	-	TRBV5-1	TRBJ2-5	CASSQLAGGTETQYF	TGCGCCAGCAGCCAACTAGCGGGGGGGACAGAGACCCAGTACTTC
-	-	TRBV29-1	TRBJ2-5	CSVGQSQETQYF	TGCAGCGTTGGACAGTCGCAAGAGACCCAGTACTTC
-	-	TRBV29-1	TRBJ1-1	CSVARLPNTEAFF	TGCAGCGTTGCAAGACTGCCGAACACTGAAGCTTTCTTT
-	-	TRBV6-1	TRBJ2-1	CASSSGDSYNEQFF	TGTGCCAGCTCCTCGGGGGACTCCTACAATGAGCAGTTCTTC
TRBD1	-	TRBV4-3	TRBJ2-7	CASSQAGTETYEQYF	TGCGCCAGCAGCCAGGCCGGGACAGAAACCTACGAGCAGTACTTC